The sample holds many counts of the clone carrying this T cell receptor beta chain. Its antigen is unknown. Making the TCR beta libraries involved quantitative 5'-RACE with molecular barcodes. A single record per CDR3 protein comes from TCRdb applying MiXCR to the 5' RACE reads. Among about 200,000 distinct CDR3 sequences listed, 20% to 30% were seen once. This entry belongs to a study of CD8 T cells in ankylosing spondylitis. Trimming removed 7 bases from V and 3 bases from J, with 10 bases in between. The CDR3 runs to 12 residues. The germline V gene has CDR1 DFQATT and CDR2 SNEGSKA (reference sequence). Study-level points and caveats: Roughly 8 highly homologous variants made up a TCR beta motif that seemed to typify ankylosing spondylitis blood. Clones linked to disease were reported to show significant enrichment in matched ankylosing spondylitis synovial fluid.

This receptor was obtained from a male donor with ankylosing spondylitis or in good health (not recorded which). The J gene is TRBJ2-1, the V gene TRBV20-1, with no clear D. The sample consisted of blood, either unsorted or a sorted T cell fraction (not recorded which). The CDR3 here is CSGGADYNEQFF. CDR3 sequence (DNA): TGCAGTGGAGGCGCTGACTACAATGAGCAGTTCTTC.